The rows below give T cell receptor beta chains drawn from one sample of a study of T-cell memory formation after mild COVID-19. TCRdb re-called the 5' RACE reads through MiXCR, storing one row per CDR3 protein. The repertoire consists of 250,000 to 300,000 distinct CDR3 sequences, with 15% to 20% occurring once and the leading ten covering roughly 24%. Sequencing used PBMCs or a T cell subset sorted from them (not recorded which). These receptors were taken from a man aged 18 to 29 who had mild COVID-19 (a few samples of this study predate the infection). Cell type and time point are not known. Both conserved end residues are part of each CDR3. Fields, in order: D gene, V gene, CDR3 length, clone size, J gene, CDR3 protein, CDR3 DNA. D genes are given only for firm matches. The size field is filled for only some rows; it gives once, few, many or a size class.

d_gene: -
v_gene: TRBV6-5
len: 15
abundance: -
j_gene: TRBJ1-1
CDR3aa: CASSYYGGGGTEAFF
CDR3nt: TGTGCCAGCAGTTACTACGGGGGAGGGGGCACTGAAGCTTTCTTT

d_gene: -
v_gene: TRBV28
len: 11
abundance: -
j_gene: TRBJ1-2
CDR3aa: CASSAKYGYTF
CDR3nt: TGTGCCAGCAGCGCCAAATATGGCTACACCTTC

d_gene: -
v_gene: TRBV5-1
len: 14
abundance: few
j_gene: TRBJ2-5
CDR3aa: CASSLGTAGETQYF
CDR3nt: TGCGCCAGCAGCTTGGGGACAGCCGGAGAGACCCAGTACTTC

d_gene: -
v_gene: TRBV11-2
len: 16
abundance: -
j_gene: TRBJ2-1
CDR3aa: CASSLANPSGPNEQFF
CDR3nt: TGTGCCAGCAGCTTGGCTAACCCCTCGGGGCCCAATGAGCAGTTCTTC

d_gene: TRBD1
v_gene: TRBV5-1
len: 15
abundance: -
j_gene: TRBJ2-5
CDR3aa: CASSFSPGQQETQYF
CDR3nt: TGCGCCAGCAGCTTTTCGCCGGGACAGCAAGAGACCCAGTACTTC

d_gene: -
v_gene: TRBV29-1
len: 14
abundance: -
j_gene: TRBJ1-6
CDR3aa: CSAFSGPPKAPLHF
CDR3nt: TGCAGCGCCTTTTCGGGACCCCCTAAGGCACCCCTCCACTTT

d_gene: -
v_gene: TRBV10-3
len: 13
abundance: few
j_gene: TRBJ2-7
CDR3aa: CAIRGLGQYEQYF
CDR3nt: TGTGCCATCAGGGGACTTGGACAGTACGAGCAGTACTTC

d_gene: -
v_gene: TRBV10-1
len: 13
abundance: few
j_gene: TRBJ1-1
CDR3aa: CASSDSGSGVAFF
CDR3nt: TGCGCCAGCAGTGATTCGGGTTCGGGGGTAGCTTTCTTT

d_gene: -
v_gene: TRBV6-4
len: 16
abundance: -
j_gene: TRBJ2-2
CDR3aa: CASSDSYGSNTGELFF
CDR3nt: TGTGCCAGCAGTGACTCGTACGGTTCTAACACCGGGGAGCTGTTTTTT

d_gene: -
v_gene: TRBV12-3/TRBV12-4
len: 14
abundance: few
j_gene: TRBJ2-3
CDR3aa: CASSPPGRGDTQYF
CDR3nt: TGTGCCAGCAGTCCCCCGGGACGGGGAGATACGCAGTATTTT

d_gene: TRBD1
v_gene: TRBV9
len: 19
abundance: many
j_gene: TRBJ1-1
CDR3aa: CASSVGTYGTASSNTEAFF
CDR3nt: TGTGCCAGCAGCGTGGGAACCTACGGGACAGCCTCTAGTAACACTGAAGCTTTCTTT

d_gene: -
v_gene: TRBV27
len: 15
abundance: few
j_gene: TRBJ1-2
CDR3aa: CASSLGYRENYGYTF
CDR3nt: TGTGCCAGCAGTTTAGGTTACAGGGAAAACTATGGCTACACCTTC

d_gene: TRBD2
v_gene: TRBV4-1
len: 15
abundance: many
j_gene: TRBJ2-5
CDR3aa: CASSQETSGQETQYF
CDR3nt: TGCGCCAGCAGCCAAGAGACTAGCGGCCAAGAGACCCAGTACTTC

d_gene: TRBD2
v_gene: TRBV6-5
len: 15
abundance: -
j_gene: TRBJ2-1
CDR3aa: CASRAGGVSYNEQFF
CDR3nt: TGTGCCAGCAGAGCGGGGGGCGTCTCCTACAATGAGCAGTTCTTC

d_gene: -
v_gene: TRBV7-6
len: 15
abundance: -
j_gene: TRBJ1-6
CDR3aa: CASSPLKGGVSPLHF
CDR3nt: TGTGCCAGCAGCCCTTTGAAGGGGGGCGTTTCACCCCTCCACTTT

d_gene: TRBD1
v_gene: TRBV12-3/TRBV12-4
len: 14
abundance: few
j_gene: TRBJ1-4
CDR3aa: CASRKTGEDEKLFF
CDR3nt: TGTGCCAGCAGAAAAACAGGGGAGGATGAAAAACTGTTTTTT

d_gene: TRBD1
v_gene: TRBV5-1
len: 16
abundance: few
j_gene: TRBJ2-3
CDR3aa: CASSPRTGLSTDTQYF
CDR3nt: TGCGCCAGCAGCCCACGGACAGGGCTTAGCACAGATACGCAGTATTTT

d_gene: -
v_gene: TRBV7-2
len: 14
abundance: -
j_gene: TRBJ2-5
CDR3aa: CASSSRTAKETQYF
CDR3nt: TGTGCCAGCAGCTCCCGGACGGCGAAAGAGACCCAGTACTTC

d_gene: TRBD1
v_gene: TRBV9
len: 14
abundance: few
j_gene: TRBJ1-1
CDR3aa: CASSVRPGGPEAFF
CDR3nt: TGTGCCAGCAGCGTAAGGCCAGGGGGCCCTGAAGCTTTCTTT

d_gene: -
v_gene: TRBV20-1
len: 13
abundance: -
j_gene: TRBJ1-1
CDR3aa: CSAGITLNTEAFF
CDR3nt: TGCAGTGCTGGCATTACTCTGAACACTGAAGCTTTCTTT

d_gene: TRBD2
v_gene: TRBV19
len: 14
abundance: few
j_gene: TRBJ2-3
CDR3aa: CAENGLADTDTQYF
CDR3nt: TGTGCCGAGAATGGACTAGCGGACACAGATACGCAGTATTTT

d_gene: TRBD1
v_gene: TRBV5-6
len: 14
abundance: -
j_gene: TRBJ1-5
CDR3aa: CASSRKTGFQPQHF
CDR3nt: TGTGCCAGCAGCCGCAAGACAGGGTTTCAGCCCCAGCATTTT

d_gene: -
v_gene: TRBV6-5
len: 14
abundance: -
j_gene: TRBJ2-1
CDR3aa: CASSYRGWGNEQFF
CDR3nt: TGTGCCAGCAGTTACAGGGGATGGGGCAATGAGCAGTTCTTC

d_gene: TRBD1
v_gene: TRBV6-6
len: 15
abundance: many
j_gene: TRBJ1-5
CDR3aa: CASTLQGGGNQPQHF
CDR3nt: TGTGCCAGCACCCTCCAGGGGGGGGGCAATCAGCCCCAGCATTTT

d_gene: -
v_gene: TRBV7-3
len: 15
abundance: -
j_gene: TRBJ2-5
CDR3aa: CASSSQGLYQETQYF
CDR3nt: TGTGCCAGCAGCTCGCAGGGACTCTACCAAGAGACCCAGTACTTC

d_gene: -
v_gene: TRBV20-1
len: 12
abundance: many
j_gene: TRBJ2-7
CDR3aa: CSASGLSYEQYF
CDR3nt: TGCAGTGCTTCGGGACTTTCCTACGAGCAGTACTTC

d_gene: -
v_gene: TRBV10-3
len: 10
abundance: few
j_gene: TRBJ1-2
CDR3aa: CAISEGGYTF
CDR3nt: TGTGCCATCAGTGAGGGTGGCTACACCTTC

d_gene: TRBD1
v_gene: TRBV20-1
len: 15
abundance: -
j_gene: TRBJ1-6
CDR3aa: CSARDSGRGNSPLHF
CDR3nt: TGCAGTGCTAGAGATTCAGGCAGGGGGAATTCACCCCTCCACTTT

d_gene: TRBD2
v_gene: TRBV5-1
len: 17
abundance: -
j_gene: TRBJ2-1
CDR3aa: CASSVTTGTRAYNEQFF
CDR3nt: TGCGCCAGCAGCGTAACGACCGGGACTAGGGCCTACAATGAGCAGTTCTTC